The 4 T cell receptor beta chains below come from one sample, sequenced in a study of OX40 agonist ivuxolimab in advanced cancers. Repertoires were generated with immunoSEQ multiplex PCR, while TCRdb's copy carries only in-frame clones and drops some. The sample lists tens of thousands of clones, around 90% seen once, with 0.95% to 1.3% in the top ten. The material was CD4+ or CD8+ T cells sorted from blood, obtained in a trial of the OX40 agonist ivuxolimab. Receptor source: an adult with an advanced solid tumor such as melanoma, head and neck, liver or kidney cancer.

The chain employs TRBV28 and TRBJ2-1; 11 bases fit TRBD2. V lost 3 bases to trimming and J lost 6 bases; unmatched junction nucleotides: 1. This CDR3 spans 14 amino acids. Germline CDR1 and CDR2: MDHEN and SYDVKM. Here the CDR3 reads CASSFTSGSNEQFF. In DNA form, the CDR3 reads TGTGCCAGCAGTTTTACTAGCGGGAGCAATGAGCAGTTCTTC.

The chain joins TRBV5-1 to TRBJ2-1, with 12 bases that match TRBD2. The CDR3 runs to 15 residues. The junction had 5 bases not matched to a gene; V was cut back by 4 bases and J by 6 bases. The germline CDR1 and CDR2 sequences are SGHRS and YFSETQ. CDR3 protein: CASSRQTSGGNEQFF. The CDR3 DNA sequence: TGCGCCAGCAGCCGTCAGACTAGCGGGGGCAATGAGCAGTTCTTC.

As for this clone: Additional DNA sequences in this sample encode the identical CDR3. The rearrangement links TRBV5-1 to TRBJ2-3; maybe TRBD2 (6 bases). Per germline, CDR1 SGHRS and CDR2 YFSETQ. V lost 0 bases to trimming and J lost 2 bases, with 10 bases between them. This CDR3 is built from 15 residues. The CDR3 DNA is TGCGCCAGCAGCTTGGCGGGGGTCCTCACAGATACGCAGTATTTT. Its translation: CASSLAGVLTDTQYF.

The chain carries TRBV5-4 and TRBJ2-7; 12 bases align to TRBD2. The germline gives CDR1 SGHNT, CDR2 YYREEE (reference sequence). The junction had 7 bases not matched to a gene; V was cut back by 4 bases and J by 5 bases. The CDR3 loop spans 15 amino acids. CDR3 sequence reads: CASSDKASGRDEQYF. Here the CDR3 DNA reads TGTGCCAGCAGCGATAAGGCTAGCGGGAGGGACGAGCAGTACTTC.